What follows describes a single T cell receptor beta chain. The target antigen is unknown. A multiplex PCR was run with 60 Vbeta primers and 13 Jbeta primers. The data were produced by immunoSEQ multiplex PCR, yet TCRdb's version contains in-frame clones alone and is incomplete. Seen here are over 150,000 clones, approximately 80% observed once, and the top ten hold roughly 2.6%. The sample is drawn from a study of cytomegalovirus exposure and HLA in healthy donors. Study details: About 85 million unique TCRs from HLA-typed donors were held in an early release of data.

The length of the CDR3 is 15 residues. CDR1 is SGHRS and CDR2 is YFSETQ in the germline V gene. Trimming took 0 bases from V and 9 from J; bases not matched to a gene: 7. Study-wide findings and caveats: Analysis was performed later, and it showed HLA-associated TCR beta chains to be more clonally expanded than equally common others. It was taken for granted in presence/absence analyses that sequencing depth across donors was roughly uniform.

Sequencing used PBMCs. The chain employs TRBV5-1 and TRBJ2-1; 9 bases line up with TRBD1. The TCR comes from a woman between 40 and 55 years old in good health and CMV-seropositive. The chain's CDR3 is CASSLALTGGGEQFF. In DNA form, the CDR3 reads TGCGCCAGCAGCTTGGCCCTGACAGGGGGAGGTGAGCAGTTCTTC.